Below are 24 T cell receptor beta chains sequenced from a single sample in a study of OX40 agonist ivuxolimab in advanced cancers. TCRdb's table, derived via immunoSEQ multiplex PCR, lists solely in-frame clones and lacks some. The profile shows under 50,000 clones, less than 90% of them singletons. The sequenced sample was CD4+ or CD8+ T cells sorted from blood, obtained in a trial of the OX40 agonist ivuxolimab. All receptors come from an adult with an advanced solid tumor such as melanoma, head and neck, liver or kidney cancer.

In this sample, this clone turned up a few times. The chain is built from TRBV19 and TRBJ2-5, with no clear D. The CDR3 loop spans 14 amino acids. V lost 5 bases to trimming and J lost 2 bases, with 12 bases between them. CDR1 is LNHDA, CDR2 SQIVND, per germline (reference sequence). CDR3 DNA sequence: TGTGCCAGTAGTGTAGGGCGCGGTCAAGAGACCCAGTACTTC. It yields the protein CASSVGRGQETQYF.

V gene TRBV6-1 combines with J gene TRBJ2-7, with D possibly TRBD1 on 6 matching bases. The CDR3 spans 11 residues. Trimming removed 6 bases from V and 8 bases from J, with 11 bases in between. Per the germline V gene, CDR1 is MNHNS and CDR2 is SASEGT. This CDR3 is CASRTGSQQYF. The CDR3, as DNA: TGTGCCAGCAGAACAGGGTCCCAGCAGTACTTC.

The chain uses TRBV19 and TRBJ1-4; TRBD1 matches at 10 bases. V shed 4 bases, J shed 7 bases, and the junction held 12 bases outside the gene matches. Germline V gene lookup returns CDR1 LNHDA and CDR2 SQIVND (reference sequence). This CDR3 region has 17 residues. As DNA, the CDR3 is TGTGCCAGTAGTAACCCCGGGACAGGGGTTACTGGTGAAAAACTGTTTTTT. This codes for CASSNPGTGVTGEKLFF.

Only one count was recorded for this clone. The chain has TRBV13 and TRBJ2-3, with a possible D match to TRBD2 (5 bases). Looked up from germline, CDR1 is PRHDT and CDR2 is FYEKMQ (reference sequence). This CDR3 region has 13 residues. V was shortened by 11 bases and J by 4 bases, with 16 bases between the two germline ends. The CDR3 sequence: CAQEVVQADTQYF. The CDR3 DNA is TGTGCCCAGGAGGTAGTCCAAGCAGATACGCAGTATTTT.

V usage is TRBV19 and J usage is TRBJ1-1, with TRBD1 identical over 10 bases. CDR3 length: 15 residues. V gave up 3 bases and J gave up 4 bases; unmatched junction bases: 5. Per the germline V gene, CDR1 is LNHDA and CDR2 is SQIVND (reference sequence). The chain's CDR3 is CASSIWTGGSTEAFF. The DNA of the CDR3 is TGTGCCAGTAGTATTTGGACAGGGGGTTCCACTGAAGCTTTCTTT. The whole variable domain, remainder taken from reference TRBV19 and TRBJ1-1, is DGGITQSPKYLFRKEGQNVTLSCEQNLNHDAMYWYRQDPGQGLRLIYYSQIVNDFQKGDIAEGYSVSREKKESFPLTVTSAQKNPTAFYLCASSIWTGGSTEAFFGQGTRLTVV.

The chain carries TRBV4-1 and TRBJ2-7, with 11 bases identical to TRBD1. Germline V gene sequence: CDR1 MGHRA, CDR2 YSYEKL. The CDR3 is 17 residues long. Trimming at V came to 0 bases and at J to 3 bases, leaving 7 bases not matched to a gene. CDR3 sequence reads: CASSQDLGTGGNYEQYF. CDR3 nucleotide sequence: TGCGCCAGCAGCCAAGATCTAGGGACAGGGGGAAACTACGAGCAGTACTTC.

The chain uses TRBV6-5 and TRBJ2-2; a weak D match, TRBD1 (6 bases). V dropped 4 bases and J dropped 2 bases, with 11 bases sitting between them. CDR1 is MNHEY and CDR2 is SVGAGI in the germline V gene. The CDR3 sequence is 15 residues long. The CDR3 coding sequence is TGTGCCAGCAGTTTTGGACAGATAAACACCGGGGAGCTGTTTTTT. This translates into CASSFGQINTGELFF.

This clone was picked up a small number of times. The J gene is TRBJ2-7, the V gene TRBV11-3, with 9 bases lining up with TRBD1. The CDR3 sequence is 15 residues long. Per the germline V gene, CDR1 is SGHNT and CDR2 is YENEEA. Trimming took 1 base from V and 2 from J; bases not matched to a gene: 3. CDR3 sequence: CASSLGDRATYEQYF. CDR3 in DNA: TGTGCCAGCAGCTTAGGGGACAGGGCTACCTACGAGCAGTACTTC. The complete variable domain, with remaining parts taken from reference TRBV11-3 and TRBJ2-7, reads EAGVVQSPRYKIIEKKQPVAFWCNPISGHNTLYWYLQNLGQGPELLIRYENEEAVDDSQLPKDRFSAERLKGVDSTLKIQPAELGDSAVYLCASSLGDRATYEQYFGPGTRLTVT.

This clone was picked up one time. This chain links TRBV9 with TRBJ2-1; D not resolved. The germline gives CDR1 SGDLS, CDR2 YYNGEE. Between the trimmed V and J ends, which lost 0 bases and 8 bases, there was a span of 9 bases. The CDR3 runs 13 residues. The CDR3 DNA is TGTGCCAGCAGCGTAGTACATAGGGATGAGCAGTTCTTC. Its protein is CASSVVHRDEQFF. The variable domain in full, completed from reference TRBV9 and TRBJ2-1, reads DSGVTQTPKHLITATGQRVTLRCSPRSGDLSVYWYQQSLDQGLQFLIQYYNGEERAKGNILERFSAQQFPDLHSELNLSSLELGDSALYFCASSVVHRDEQFFGPGTRLTVL.

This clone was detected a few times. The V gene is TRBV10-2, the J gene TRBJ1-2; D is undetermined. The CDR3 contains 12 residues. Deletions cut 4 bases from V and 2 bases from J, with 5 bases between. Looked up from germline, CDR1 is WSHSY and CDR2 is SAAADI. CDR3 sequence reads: CASSGVNYGYTF. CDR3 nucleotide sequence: TGCGCCAGCAGTGGGGTCAACTATGGCTACACCTTC.

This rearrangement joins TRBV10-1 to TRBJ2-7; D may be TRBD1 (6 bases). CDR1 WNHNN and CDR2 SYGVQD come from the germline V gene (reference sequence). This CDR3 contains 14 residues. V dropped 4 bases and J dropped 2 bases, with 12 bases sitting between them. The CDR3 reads CASSGTGPAYEQYF. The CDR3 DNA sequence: TGCGCCAGCAGTGGTACAGGGCCTGCCTACGAGCAGTACTTC.

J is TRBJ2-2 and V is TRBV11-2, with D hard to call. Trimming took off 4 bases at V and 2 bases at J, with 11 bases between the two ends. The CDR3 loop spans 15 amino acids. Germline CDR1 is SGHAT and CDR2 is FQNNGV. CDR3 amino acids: CASSSSSTNTGELFF. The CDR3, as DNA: TGTGCCAGCAGCTCTAGTTCCACCAACACCGGGGAGCTGTTTTTT. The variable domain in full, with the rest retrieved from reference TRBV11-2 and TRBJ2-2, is EAGVAQSPRYKIIEKRQSVAFWCNPISGHATLYWYQQILGQGPKLLIQFQNNGVVDDSQLPKDRFSAERLKGVDSTLKIQPAKLEDSAVYLCASSSSSTNTGELFFGEGSRLTVL.

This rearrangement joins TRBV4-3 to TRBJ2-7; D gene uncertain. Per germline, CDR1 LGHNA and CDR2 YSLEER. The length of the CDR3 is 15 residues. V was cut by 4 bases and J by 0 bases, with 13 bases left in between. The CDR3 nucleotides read TGCGCCAGCAGCCCGAGGACGGTGAGCTCCTACGAGCAGTACTTC. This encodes CASSPRTVSSYEQYF.

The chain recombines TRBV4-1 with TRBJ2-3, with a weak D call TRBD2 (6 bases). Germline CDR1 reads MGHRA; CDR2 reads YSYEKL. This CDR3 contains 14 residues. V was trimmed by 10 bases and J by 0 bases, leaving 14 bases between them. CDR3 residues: CAIRLVASTDTQYF. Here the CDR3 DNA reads TGCGCCATCAGACTAGTTGCTAGCACAGATACGCAGTATTTT.

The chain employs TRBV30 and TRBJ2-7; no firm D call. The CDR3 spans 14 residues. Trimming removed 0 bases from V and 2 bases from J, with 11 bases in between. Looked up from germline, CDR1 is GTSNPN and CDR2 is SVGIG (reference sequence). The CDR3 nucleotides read TGTGCCTGGAGTGTACGAGAGCTCCCCTACGAGCAGTACTTC. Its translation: CAWSVRELPYEQYF. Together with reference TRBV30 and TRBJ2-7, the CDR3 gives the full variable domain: SQTIHQWPATLVQPVGSPLSLECTVEGTSNPNLYWYRQAAGRGLQLLFYSVGIGQISSEVPQNLSASRPQDRQFILSSKKLLLSDSGFYLCAWSVRELPYEQYFGPGTRLTVT.

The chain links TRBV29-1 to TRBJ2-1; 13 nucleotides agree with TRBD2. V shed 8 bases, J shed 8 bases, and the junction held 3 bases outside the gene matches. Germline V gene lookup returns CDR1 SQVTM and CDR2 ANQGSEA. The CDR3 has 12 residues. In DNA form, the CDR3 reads TGCAGCACCGGACTAGCGGGAGATGAGCAGTTCTTC. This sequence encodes CSTGLAGDEQFF.

CDR3: CASSFPDIYNEQFF. CDR3 coding DNA: TGTGCCAGCAGTTTCCCCGACATCTACAATGAGCAGTTCTTC. This chain uses TRBV6-6 with TRBJ2-1; D unclear. Germline assignment: CDR1 MNHNY and CDR2 SVGAGI (reference sequence). The CDR3 has 14 amino acids. V lost 4 bases and J 3 bases, leaving 10 bases between the germline ends.

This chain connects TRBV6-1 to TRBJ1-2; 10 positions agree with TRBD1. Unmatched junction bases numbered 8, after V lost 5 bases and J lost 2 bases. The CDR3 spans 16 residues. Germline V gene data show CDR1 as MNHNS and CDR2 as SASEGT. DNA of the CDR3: TGTGCCAGCAGTAAAGAAGGGACAGGGGAAAACTATGGCTACACCTTC. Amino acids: CASSKEGTGENYGYTF.

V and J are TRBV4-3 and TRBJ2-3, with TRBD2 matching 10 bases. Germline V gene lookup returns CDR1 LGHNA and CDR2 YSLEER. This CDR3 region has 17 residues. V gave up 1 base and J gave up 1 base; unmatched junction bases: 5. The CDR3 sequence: CASSQVSGGAGTDTQYF. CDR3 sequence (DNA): TGCGCCAGCAGCCAAGTGAGCGGGGGGGCCGGCACAGATACGCAGTATTTT.

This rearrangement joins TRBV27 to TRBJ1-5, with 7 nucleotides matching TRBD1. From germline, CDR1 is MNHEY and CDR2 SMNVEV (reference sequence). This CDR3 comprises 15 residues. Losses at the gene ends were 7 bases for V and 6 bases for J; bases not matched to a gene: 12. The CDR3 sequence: CASKSKSGTAQPQHF. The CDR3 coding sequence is TGTGCCAGCAAATCCAAATCCGGGACAGCTCAGCCCCAGCATTTT.

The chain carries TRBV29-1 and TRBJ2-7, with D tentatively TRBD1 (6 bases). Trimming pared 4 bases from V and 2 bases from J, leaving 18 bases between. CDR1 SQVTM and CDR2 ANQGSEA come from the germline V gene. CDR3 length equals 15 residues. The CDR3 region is CSVAGTTGRAYEQYF. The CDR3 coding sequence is TGCAGCGTTGCTGGTACGACAGGTAGGGCCTACGAGCAGTACTTC.

This chain's CDR3 is CASRGTGGYGELFF. The CDR3 DNA is TGTGCCAGCAGAGGGACAGGGGGCTACGGGGAGCTGTTTTTT. The V gene is TRBV6-1, the J gene TRBJ2-2; TRBD1 matches 12 bases. The CDR3 sequence is 14 residues long. Germline CDR1 is MNHNS and CDR2 is SASEGT. Germline trimming cut 6 bases from V and 7 bases from J; bases unmatched to any gene: 3.

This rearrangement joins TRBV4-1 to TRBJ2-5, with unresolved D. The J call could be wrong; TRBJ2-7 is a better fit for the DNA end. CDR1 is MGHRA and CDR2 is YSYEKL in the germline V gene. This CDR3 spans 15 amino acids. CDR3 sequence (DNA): TGCGCCAGCAGCCAAGCGGCTAGTGACACCTACGAGCAGTACTTC. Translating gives CASSQAASDTYEQYF.

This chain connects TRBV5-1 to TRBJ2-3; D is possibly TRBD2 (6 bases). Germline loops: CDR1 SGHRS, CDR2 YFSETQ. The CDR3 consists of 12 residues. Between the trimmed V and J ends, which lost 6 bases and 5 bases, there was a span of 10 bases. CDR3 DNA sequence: TGCGCCAGCAAGAGGGGAGGAGATACGCAGTATTTT. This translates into CASKRGGDTQYF.